These T cell receptor beta chains were read from a single sample in a study of blood T cell repertoires in COVID-19. Clones were sequenced by immunoSEQ multiplex PCR, and TCRdb holds only the in-frame ones, with some missing. Of about 270,000 clones in the sample, 85% to 95% were seen once. Sequencing used PBMCs or T cells enriched from blood (not recorded which). The receptor source for this set is a man aged 40-55 years who had been exposed to COVID-19. CDR3s include the opening cysteine and the closing phenylalanine or tryptophan. The order of the fields is D gene, clone size, J gene, V gene, CDR3 DNA, CDR3 protein. D genes are given only for firm matches. Not all rows give a size; the values are once, few, many and, for expanded clones, a class.

d_gene: .
abundance: .
j_gene: TRBJ2-7
v_gene: TRBV3-1/TRBV3-2
CDR3nt: TGTGCCAGCAGCCAGGGACTTCGGCAGTACTTC
CDR3aa: CASSQGLRQYF

d_gene: .
abundance: .
j_gene: TRBJ2-6
v_gene: TRBV7-2
CDR3nt: TGTGCCAGCAGCACTCACGGGGGGGCCAACGTCCTGACTTTC
CDR3aa: CASSTHGGANVLTF

d_gene: TRBD2
abundance: .
j_gene: TRBJ2-3
v_gene: TRBV7-2
CDR3nt: TGTGCCAGCAGCCCATTTGGGGCGGGAGGTACAGATACGCAGTATTTT
CDR3aa: CASSPFGAGGTDTQYF

d_gene: .
abundance: .
j_gene: TRBJ2-1
v_gene: TRBV27
CDR3nt: TGTGCCAGCAGTTTAAGGGGAATCGATGAGCAGTTCTTC
CDR3aa: CASSLRGIDEQFF

d_gene: .
abundance: .
j_gene: TRBJ2-1
v_gene: TRBV7-9
CDR3nt: TGTGCCAGCAGAGGATCGCCGGGGGATGAGCAGTTCTTC
CDR3aa: CASRGSPGDEQFF

d_gene: .
abundance: .
j_gene: TRBJ1-2
v_gene: TRBV4-1
CDR3nt: TGCGCCAGCAGCCAAGATCGTCCAGGGAAGGGTGGCTACACCTTC
CDR3aa: CASSQDRPGKGGYTF

d_gene: .
abundance: .
j_gene: TRBJ2-3
v_gene: TRBV27
CDR3nt: TGTGCCAGCAGTTCCGCCCTTGCGGCAGATACGCAGTATTTT
CDR3aa: CASSSALAADTQYF

d_gene: TRBD1
abundance: .
j_gene: TRBJ2-7
v_gene: TRBV11-3
CDR3nt: TGTGCCAGCAGCTCGGGACAGGGTGACTACGAGCAGTACTTC
CDR3aa: CASSSGQGDYEQYF

d_gene: TRBD2
abundance: .
j_gene: TRBJ2-7
v_gene: TRBV19
CDR3nt: TGTGCCAGTAGCAGCGGGACTGAAAACTACGAGCAGTACTTC
CDR3aa: CASSSGTENYEQYF

d_gene: .
abundance: .
j_gene: TRBJ1-1
v_gene: TRBV20-1
CDR3nt: TGCAGTCCTACCTCAGACACTGAAGCTTTCTTT
CDR3aa: CSPTSDTEAFF

d_gene: .
abundance: .
j_gene: TRBJ2-3
v_gene: TRBV18
CDR3nt: TGTGCCAGCTCACCCCGCAGGGCGACAGATACGCAGTATTTT
CDR3aa: CASSPRRATDTQYF

d_gene: .
abundance: .
j_gene: TRBJ1-1
v_gene: TRBV21-1
CDR3nt: TGTGCCAGCAGCAAAGCCTCTCCAGGGGTTATGAACACTGAAGCTTTCTTT
CDR3aa: CASSKASPGVMNTEAFF

d_gene: TRBD1
abundance: few
j_gene: TRBJ1-3
v_gene: TRBV28
CDR3nt: TGTGCCAGCAGTCCAGGGGGAACTGGAAACACCATATATTTT
CDR3aa: CASSPGGTGNTIYF

d_gene: .
abundance: .
j_gene: TRBJ2-6
v_gene: TRBV27
CDR3nt: TGTGCCAGCAGTTTCGAGTTCGTCCGAAGAGCGGGTCGAGGATCTGGGGCCAACGTCCTGACTTTC
CDR3aa: CASSFEFVRRAGRGSGANVLTF

d_gene: TRBD2
abundance: .
j_gene: TRBJ2-1
v_gene: TRBV30
CDR3nt: TGTGCCTGGAGCCTAGCGGGAGGCAATGAGCAGTTCTTC
CDR3aa: CAWSLAGGNEQFF

d_gene: .
abundance: .
j_gene: TRBJ2-2
v_gene: TRBV28
CDR3nt: TGTGCCAGCAGTTTGCAAGGGGACACCGGGGAGCTGTTTTTT
CDR3aa: CASSLQGDTGELFF

d_gene: .
abundance: .
j_gene: TRBJ1-6
v_gene: TRBV13
CDR3nt: TGTGCCAGCAGCTTGGGGGGTTCCTATAATTCACCCCTCCACTTT
CDR3aa: CASSLGGSYNSPLHF

d_gene: .
abundance: once
j_gene: TRBJ1-2
v_gene: TRBV7-2
CDR3nt: TGTGCCAGCAGCTTAGGACGCACAGAGAACTATGGCTACACCTTC
CDR3aa: CASSLGRTENYGYTF

d_gene: .
abundance: .
j_gene: TRBJ2-1
v_gene: TRBV9
CDR3nt: TGTGCCAGCAGTGCCGAGGGGGAGACGGACGATGAGCAGTTCTTC
CDR3aa: CASSAEGETDDEQFF

d_gene: .
abundance: .
j_gene: TRBJ2-7
v_gene: TRBV7-8
CDR3nt: TGTGCCAGCAGCCCCCTAAACTACGAGCAGTACTTC
CDR3aa: CASSPLNYEQYF

d_gene: TRBD1
abundance: .
j_gene: TRBJ1-2
v_gene: TRBV5-6
CDR3nt: TGTGCCAGCAGCGTTGACAGGGTGTATGTTAACTATGGCTACACCTTC
CDR3aa: CASSVDRVYVNYGYTF

d_gene: .
abundance: .
j_gene: TRBJ2-3
v_gene: TRBV4-1
CDR3nt: TGCGCCAGCAGCCAAGTATCAGATACGCAGTATTTT
CDR3aa: CASSQVSDTQYF

d_gene: TRBD1
abundance: .
j_gene: TRBJ2-1
v_gene: TRBV11-2
CDR3nt: TGTGCCAGCAGCTTAGTTAGGGGGCGCGCCTACAATGAGCAGTTCTTC
CDR3aa: CASSLVRGRAYNEQFF

d_gene: TRBD1
abundance: .
j_gene: TRBJ1-1
v_gene: TRBV10-3
CDR3nt: TGTGCCACCACTCCAGGGACAGACTACACTGAAGCTTTCTTT
CDR3aa: CATTPGTDYTEAFF

d_gene: .
abundance: .
j_gene: TRBJ2-7
v_gene: TRBV5-8
CDR3nt: TGTGCCAGCAGCTTGGACAGGGAGACCTACGAGCAGTACTTC
CDR3aa: CASSLDRETYEQYF

d_gene: TRBD1
abundance: .
j_gene: TRBJ2-2
v_gene: TRBV15
CDR3nt: TGTGCCACCAGCGAGCGACAGGGGAACACCGGGGAGCTGTTTTTT
CDR3aa: CATSERQGNTGELFF

d_gene: TRBD2
abundance: .
j_gene: TRBJ2-1
v_gene: TRBV4-1
CDR3nt: TGCGCCAGCAGCAGCGGGAGGGGTAGCAATGAGCAGTTCTTC
CDR3aa: CASSSGRGSNEQFF

d_gene: .
abundance: .
j_gene: TRBJ1-4
v_gene: TRBV11-3
CDR3nt: TGTGACTACAGCTGGGCAGGGTCCAATGAAAAACTGTTTTTT
CDR3aa: CDYSWAGSNEKLFF

d_gene: .
abundance: .
j_gene: TRBJ2-3
v_gene: TRBV7-9
CDR3nt: TGTGCCAGCAGCCTAGAGAGCGTGGATACGCAGTATTTT
CDR3aa: CASSLESVDTQYF

d_gene: TRBD2
abundance: .
j_gene: TRBJ2-7
v_gene: TRBV6-2/TRBV6-3
CDR3nt: TGTGCCAGCAGTTATTCGGGGGGAAGCTCCTACGAGCAGTACTTC
CDR3aa: CASSYSGGSSYEQYF

d_gene: TRBD1
abundance: once
j_gene: TRBJ1-5
v_gene: TRBV5-5
CDR3nt: TGTGCCAGCAGCGGGGGGACAGACAATCAGCCCCAGCATTTT
CDR3aa: CASSGGTDNQPQHF

d_gene: .
abundance: .
j_gene: TRBJ2-1
v_gene: TRBV5-1
CDR3nt: TGCGCCAGCAGCTACACAATCCCCTCCTACAATGAGCAGTTCTTC
CDR3aa: CASSYTIPSYNEQFF

d_gene: TRBD1
abundance: .
j_gene: TRBJ1-5
v_gene: TRBV28
CDR3nt: TGTGCCAGCAGTTCGACAGGGAACCGGCAGCCCCAGCATTTT
CDR3aa: CASSSTGNRQPQHF

d_gene: .
abundance: .
j_gene: TRBJ2-3
v_gene: TRBV10-1
CDR3nt: TGCGCCAGCAGTCGGACACCAGATACGCAGTATTTT
CDR3aa: CASSRTPDTQYF

d_gene: TRBD1
abundance: .
j_gene: TRBJ2-1
v_gene: TRBV11-2
CDR3nt: TGTGCCAGCAGATACAGGGGAACCTACAATGAGCAGTTCTTC
CDR3aa: CASRYRGTYNEQFF

d_gene: TRBD1
abundance: .
j_gene: TRBJ2-1
v_gene: TRBV2
CDR3nt: TGTGCCAGCAGTACAGGGGTAGGTGAGCAGTTCTTC
CDR3aa: CASSTGVGEQFF

d_gene: .
abundance: .
j_gene: TRBJ2-2
v_gene: TRBV7-9
CDR3nt: TGTGCCAGCAGTCCCAGCGGGAACACCGGGGAGCTGTTTTTT
CDR3aa: CASSPSGNTGELFF